Listed below are T cell receptor beta chains from one sample, sequenced in a study of blood T cell repertoires in COVID-19. The repertoire was sequenced with immunoSEQ multiplex PCR; TCRdb's copy has only in-frame clones and lacks some. The sample has over 250,000 clones, roughly 90% seen once; the top ten hold under 0.95%. Sequencing was performed on peripheral blood. The origin of the receptors is a woman aged 25 to 39 with acute or convalescent COVID-19. The CDR3 runs from the conserved cysteine through the conserved F or W. The D gene is left open where the match is weak. Clone size is given for some rows only: seen once, a few or many times, or a class if the clone is expanded.

D gene,J gene,V gene,clone size,CDR3 DNA,CDR3 protein
NA,TRBJ1-3,TRBV29-1,NA,TGCAGCGTTGCTGACAGCGCAGGAAACACCATATATTTT,CSVADSAGNTIYF
TRBD1,TRBJ1-1,TRBV25-1,NA,TGTGCCAGCGGGCGGACAGGGGGCATGAACACTGAAGCTTTCTTT,CASGRTGGMNTEAFF
NA,TRBJ2-7,TRBV5-6,NA,TGTGCCAGCAGCTTTCCGACATCCTACGAGCAGTACTTC,CASSFPTSYEQYF
TRBD1,TRBJ2-2,TRBV29-1,NA,TGCAGCGCCACAGGGGGGAGCACCGGGGAGCTGTTTTTT,CSATGGSTGELFF
NA,TRBJ2-7,TRBV9,few,TGTGCCAGCAGCGTAGACTTTCGTGCCTACGAGCAGTACTTC,CASSVDFRAYEQYF
TRBD2,TRBJ2-1,TRBV19,NA,TGTGCCAGTAGCATACGGGAACTAGCGGGAGGTAGGGCCCATTCCTACAATGAGCAGTTCTTC,CASSIRELAGGRAHSYNEQFF
NA,TRBJ2-7,TRBV3-1/TRBV3-2,NA,TGTGCCAGCAGCCAAGTACGCAGCGGCGAGCAGTACTTC,CASSQVRSGEQYF
NA,TRBJ2-3,TRBV2,NA,TGTGCCAGCAGTGCAGGAGGAGGCACAGATACGCAGTATTTT,CASSAGGGTDTQYF
NA,TRBJ2-3,TRBV6-6,NA,TGTGCCAGCAGAGAGGTGCGCACAGATACGCAGTATTTT,CASREVRTDTQYF
TRBD1,TRBJ1-2,TRBV5-1,once,TGCGCCAGCAGTCCGAGGACAGGATCCAACTATGGCTACACCTTC,CASSPRTGSNYGYTF
NA,TRBJ2-3,TRBV11-3,NA,TGTGCCAGCAGCTCAGGGGCGGTCACAGATACGCAGTATTTT,CASSSGAVTDTQYF
TRBD2,TRBJ2-1,TRBV10-3,NA,TGTGCCATCAGCTCCGGGACTAGCGGCGTAGGTGAGCAGTTCTTC,CAISSGTSGVGEQFF
TRBD1,TRBJ2-7,TRBV7-9,NA,TGTGCCAGCAGCTCGGCGGGACAGGGGAGCTACGAGCAGTACTTC,CASSSAGQGSYEQYF
NA,TRBJ1-5,TRBV12-2,NA,TGTGCAAGTCGCCCCTGGACAGGGGAGAATCAGCCCCAGCATTTT,CASRPWTGENQPQHF
NA,TRBJ2-7,TRBV7-2,NA,TGTGCCAGCAGCTCGGCCTACGAGCAGTACTTC,CASSSAYEQYF
NA,TRBJ2-3,TRBV7-9,NA,TGTGCCAGCAGCTTAGCGTTAGCAGATACGCAGTATTTT,CASSLALADTQYF
TRBD2,TRBJ2-3,TRBV7-3,NA,TGTGCCAGCAGCTTATCTAGCGGGAGGGCCGTAAGGAGCACAGATACGCAGTATTTT,CASSLSSGRAVRSTDTQYF
TRBD2,TRBJ2-2,TRBV11-3,NA,TGTGCCAGCAGCCGCGGACTAGTCGGATCCGGGGAGCTGTTTTTT,CASSRGLVGSGELFF
NA,TRBJ2-1,TRBV9,NA,TGTGCCAGCAGCCCATATAGGAGCTACAATGAGCAGTTCTTC,CASSPYRSYNEQFF
NA,TRBJ2-7,TRBV27,few,TGTGCCAGCAGTTTAGGACAATCCTACGAGCAGTACTTC,CASSLGQSYEQYF
TRBD1,TRBJ1-5,TRBV27,NA,TGTGCCAGCAGCAAACAGGGGGCAAATCAGCCCCAGCATTTT,CASSKQGANQPQHF
TRBD1,TRBJ1-2,TRBV6-5,once,TGTGCCAGCAATCCATCCGACAGGGTTAACTATGGCTACACCTTC,CASNPSDRVNYGYTF
NA,TRBJ1-3,TRBV18,NA,TGTGCCAGCTCATCCCAGGCCTCTGGAAACACCATATATTTT,CASSSQASGNTIYF
NA,TRBJ2-3,TRBV5-1,NA,TGCGCCAGCAGCTTGGCCTACTATGCTGATACGCAGTATTTT,CASSLAYYADTQYF
TRBD2,TRBJ2-3,TRBV7-8,NA,TGTGCCAGCAGGTCCCCCTCGACTAGCGGAACCGTCACAGATACGCAGTATTTT,CASRSPSTSGTVTDTQYF
TRBD1,TRBJ2-1,TRBV9,NA,TGTGCCAGCAGTCCAATCGACAGGGTAGCCTATGAGCAGTTCTTC,CASSPIDRVAYEQFF
TRBD1,TRBJ1-4,TRBV3-1/TRBV3-2,NA,TGTGCCAGCAGCCAAGGGACAGGGAGAGAAAAACTGTTTTTT,CASSQGTGREKLFF
TRBD2,TRBJ2-1,TRBV5-1,NA,TGCGCCAGCAGCTTGGTCCCGGGACTAGCGGGTACTGAGCAGTTCTTC,CASSLVPGLAGTEQFF
TRBD1,TRBJ1-5,TRBV19,NA,TGTGCCAGTAGTATAGAGACAGGGGTTGAGCAGCCCCAGCATTTT,CASSIETGVEQPQHF